The 8 T cell receptor beta chains below come from one sample, sequenced in a study of T cell clusters in autoimmune cytopenias. Multiplex touch-down PCR amplified TRB using TRB-A and TRB-B pools in one tube. Each CDR3 protein gets one entry in TCRdb, which reprocessed the multiplex PCR reads and gives no DNA. This table holds around 5,000 distinct CDR3 sequences. TRB was amplified from roughly 270 ng of peripheral blood genomic DNA per sample. These data were also filed under a second study, of T cell repertoires in aging, cancer and after chemotherapy.

Sequencing input: peripheral blood. These receptor sequences come from a human donor in good health.

The gene calls are TRBV27 and TRBJ1-1; TCRdb proposes TRBD1, but this gene call is untestable without DNA. Looked up from germline, CDR1 is MNHEY and CDR2 is SMNVEV (reference sequence). This CDR3 contains 16 residues. CDR3 loop: CASSSGQWVGGTEAFF.

The V and J genes are TRBV30 and TRBJ2-7; TCRdb designates TRBD1, a call that cannot be tested without DNA. Germline V gene sequence: CDR1 GTSNPN, CDR2 SVGIG (reference sequence). The CDR3 sequence is 13 residues long. The CDR3 protein is CAWSGRGTGSGYF.

V is TRBV6-5 and J is TRBJ1-1. Germline loops: CDR1 MNHEY, CDR2 SVGAGI. The CDR3 is made up of 14 amino acids. The CDR3 here is CASRWIGPGTEAFF.

Frequency places this clonotype as medium-sized. The chain joins TRBV30 to TRBJ2-3; TCRdb gives TRBD1 as the D gene, but with no DNA this cannot be confirmed. Germline lookup yields CDR1 GTSNPN and CDR2 SVGIG (reference sequence). The CDR3 extends over 14 amino acids. The CDR3: CAWRSRGGQDTQYF.

This sequence joins TRBV6-6 and TRBJ1-4; as DNA is missing, the TRBD1 call by TCRdb cannot be tested. Looked up from germline, CDR1 is MNHNY and CDR2 is SVGAGI (reference sequence). The CDR3 is made up of 15 amino acids. The chain's CDR3 is CASSSRGATNEKLFF.

This sequence joins TRBV7-9 and TRBJ1-4. The CDR3 covers 11 residues. Germline V CDR1 and CDR2: SEHNR, FQNEAQ (reference sequence). The CDR3 protein is CVGGLEEKLFF.

The chain joins TRBV7-2 to TRBJ1-5; the D call of TRBD1 rests on TCRdb alone, since no DNA is present to check it. This CDR3 has 14 residues. Per germline, CDR1 SGHTA and CDR2 FQGNSA. The CDR3 region is CASSPLERNQPQHF.

Considering frequency, this clonotype is medium-sized. The J gene is TRBJ2-2, the V gene TRBV6-5; TCRdb outputs TRBD2, but without DNA this stays unchecked. The CDR3 runs 15 residues. Per germline, CDR1 MNHEY and CDR2 SVGAGI. The CDR3 spells CASSYSTSGAGELFF.